This T cell receptor beta chain originates from a study of cytomegalovirus exposure and HLA in healthy donors. Overall study: Caucasian-associated ancestry cluster membership applied to about four fifths of 398 genotyped donors. Notes on the study in general: Later on, a genetic analysis was performed. It linked a missense variant in DCLRE1C with V- and J-gene trimming of TCR beta.

This clone has a handful of counts. The antigen is not known. CDR3 size: 13 residues. V shed 1 base, J shed 7 bases, and the junction held 4 bases outside the gene matches. CDR1 is SNHLY and CDR2 is FYNNEI in the germline V gene. PCR primers comprised 60 Vbeta and 13 Jbeta primers. Only in-frame clones appear in the TCRdb table, and some are missing; sequencing was by immunoSEQ multiplex PCR. The profile covers 150,000 or so clones, with 80% appearing a single time and about 9.7% taken by the ten largest. The chain employs TRBV2 and TRBJ2-7; TRBD2 matches 7 bases. This TCR was recovered from a man aged 18 to 30 in good health and CMV-seropositive. Sample: PBMCs. For the CDR3, the DNA is TGTGCCAGCAGTGAAGGGGTGGGAGGGGAGCAGTACTTC. Translation gives CASSEGVGGEQYF.